This T cell receptor (beta chain) was profiled in a study of B cell selection in AIRE deficiency. Data came from immunoSEQ multiplex PCR; TCRdb stores just in-frame clones and leaves some out. The sample lists about 23,000 clones; 95% to 98% were seen once. Sorting defined conventional CD4 T cells as CD4+CD127+. This CDR3 has 13 amino acids. Germline CDR1 is LNHDA and CDR2 is SQIVND (reference sequence). V dropped 4 bases and J dropped 9 bases, with 15 bases sitting between them. Study results and caveats: In TCRBV usage, CDR3 length and diversity, patient Tconv and Treg cells matched healthy donors.

A word on this clone: The antigen remains unidentified.

The V call is TRBV19, the J call TRBJ1-1; no definite D call. Material for sequencing was conventional CD4+ T cells sorted from PBMCs. This clonotype was obtained from a human donor with AIRE deficiency. CDR3 loop: CASSTLTGQKAFF. In DNA, the CDR3 is TGTGCCAGTAGTACTCTAACTGGCCAGAAAGCTTTCTTT.